This T cell receptor (beta chain) was captured by sequencing in a study of CD8 T cells in Susac syndrome. The CDR3 sequence is 15 residues long. Germline V CDR1 and CDR2: SGHTA, FQGTGA. V was cut by 8 bases and J by 5 bases, with 18 bases left in between. Random hexamers served to reverse transcribe roughly 0.45 to 1 ug RNA. With immunoSEQ multiplex PCR, TCR beta CDR3 was amplified across 54 Vbeta and 13 Jbeta. TCRdb fed the immunoSEQ multiplex PCR reads into MiXCR, producing one record per CDR3 protein. The table has around 180,000 distinct CDR3 sequences, approximately 93% seen once. Multiple sclerosis controls were treatment-naive patients with stable or active relapsing-remitting disease.

Sample: CD4+ T cells from PBMCs. The rearrangement joins TRBV7-3 to TRBJ2-2, with D tentatively TRBD1 or TRBD2 (5 bases each). This receptor was identified in a human donor with multiple sclerosis. The CDR3 coding sequence is TGTGCCAGCGGATTAGGGGAGCTCACGACCGGGGAGCTGTTTTTT. It yields the protein CASGLGELTTGELFF.